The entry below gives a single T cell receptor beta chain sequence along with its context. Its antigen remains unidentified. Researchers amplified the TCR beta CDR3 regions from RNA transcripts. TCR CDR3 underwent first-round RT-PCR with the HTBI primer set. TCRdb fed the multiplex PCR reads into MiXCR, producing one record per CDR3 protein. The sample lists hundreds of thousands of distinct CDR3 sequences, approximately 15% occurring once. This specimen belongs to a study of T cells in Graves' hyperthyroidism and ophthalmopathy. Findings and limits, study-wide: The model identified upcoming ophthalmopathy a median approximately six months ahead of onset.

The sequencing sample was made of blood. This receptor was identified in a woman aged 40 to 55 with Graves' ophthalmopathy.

This CDR3 is CASSQPTGGYTEAFF. DNA of the CDR3: TGCGCCAGCAGCCAACCGACAGGGGGGTACACTGAAGCTTTCTTT. The chain employs TRBV4-1 and TRBJ1-1, with 9 positions matching TRBD1. V was pared by 2 bases and J by 3 bases, with 4 bases of the junction left unmatched. CDR1 is MGHRA, CDR2 YSYEKL, per germline. The CDR3 covers 15 residues.